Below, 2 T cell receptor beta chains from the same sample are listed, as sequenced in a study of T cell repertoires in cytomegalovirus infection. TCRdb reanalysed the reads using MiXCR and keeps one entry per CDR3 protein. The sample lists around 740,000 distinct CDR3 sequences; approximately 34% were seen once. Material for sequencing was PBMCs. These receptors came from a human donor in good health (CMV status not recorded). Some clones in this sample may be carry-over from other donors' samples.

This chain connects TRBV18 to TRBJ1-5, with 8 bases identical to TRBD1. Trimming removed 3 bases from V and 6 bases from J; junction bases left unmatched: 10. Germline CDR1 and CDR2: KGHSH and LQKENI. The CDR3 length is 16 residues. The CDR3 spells CASSPQGAVVGQPQHF. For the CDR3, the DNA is TGTGCCAGCTCACCCCAGGGGGCCGTAGTAGGTCAGCCCCAGCATTTT.

The CDR3 sequence: CASSTGTGVGTDTQYF. The CDR3 DNA reads as TGCGCCAGCAGTACCGGGACAGGGGTCGGCACAGATACGCAGTATTTT. This rearrangement joins TRBV10-1 to TRBJ2-3; TRBD1 matches 10 bases. Germline-derived CDR1 and CDR2 are WNHNN and SYGVQD (reference sequence). The junction had 6 bases not matched to a gene; V was cut back by 5 bases and J by 1 base. CDR3 length: 16 residues.